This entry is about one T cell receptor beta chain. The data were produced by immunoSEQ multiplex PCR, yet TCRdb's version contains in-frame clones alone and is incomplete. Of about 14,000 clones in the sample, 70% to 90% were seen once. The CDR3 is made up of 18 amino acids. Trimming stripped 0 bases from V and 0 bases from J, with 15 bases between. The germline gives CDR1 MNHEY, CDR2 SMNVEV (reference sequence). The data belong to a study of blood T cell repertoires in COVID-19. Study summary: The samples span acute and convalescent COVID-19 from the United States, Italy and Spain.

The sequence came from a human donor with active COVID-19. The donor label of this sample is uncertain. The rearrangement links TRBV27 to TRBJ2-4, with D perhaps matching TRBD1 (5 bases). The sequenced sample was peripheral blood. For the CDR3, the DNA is TGTGCCAGCAGTTTATCCCCCCCGCAGGGTTTAGCCAAAAACATTCAGTACTTC. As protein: CASSLSPPQGLAKNIQYF.